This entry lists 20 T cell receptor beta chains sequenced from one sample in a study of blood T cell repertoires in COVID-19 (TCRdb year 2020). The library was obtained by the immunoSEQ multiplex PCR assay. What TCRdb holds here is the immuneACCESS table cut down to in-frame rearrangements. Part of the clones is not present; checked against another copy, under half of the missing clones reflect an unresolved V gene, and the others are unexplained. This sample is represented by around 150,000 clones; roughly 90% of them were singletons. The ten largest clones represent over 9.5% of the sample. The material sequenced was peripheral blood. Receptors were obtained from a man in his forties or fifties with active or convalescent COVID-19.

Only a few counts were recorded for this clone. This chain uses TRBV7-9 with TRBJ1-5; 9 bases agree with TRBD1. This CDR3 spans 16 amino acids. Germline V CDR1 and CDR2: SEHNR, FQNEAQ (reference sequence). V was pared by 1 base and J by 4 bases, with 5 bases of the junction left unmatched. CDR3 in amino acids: CASSLGTGTGNQPQHF. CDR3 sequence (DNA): TGTGCCAGCAGCTTAGGAACCGGGACAGGGAATCAGCCCCAGCATTTT.

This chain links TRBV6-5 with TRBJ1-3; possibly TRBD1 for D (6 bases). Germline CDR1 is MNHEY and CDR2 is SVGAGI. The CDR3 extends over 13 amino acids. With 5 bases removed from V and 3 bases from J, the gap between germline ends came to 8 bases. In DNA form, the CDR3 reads TGTGCCAGCAGTACAGGGTTTGGAAACACCATATATTTT. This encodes CASSTGFGNTIYF.

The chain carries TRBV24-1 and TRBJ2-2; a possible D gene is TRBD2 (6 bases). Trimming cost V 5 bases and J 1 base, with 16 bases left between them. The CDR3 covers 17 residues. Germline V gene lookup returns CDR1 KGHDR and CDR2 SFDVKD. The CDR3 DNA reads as TGTGCCACCAGTGCCACCGTAGGGCGGGGGAACACCGGGGAGCTGTTTTTT. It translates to CATSATVGRGNTGELFF.

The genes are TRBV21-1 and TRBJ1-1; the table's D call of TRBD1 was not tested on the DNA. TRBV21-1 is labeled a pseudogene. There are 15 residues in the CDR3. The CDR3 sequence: CASSKDGRWYTEAFF. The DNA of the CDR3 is TGTGCCAGCAGCAAAGATGGCAGGTGGTACACTGAAGCTTTCTTT.

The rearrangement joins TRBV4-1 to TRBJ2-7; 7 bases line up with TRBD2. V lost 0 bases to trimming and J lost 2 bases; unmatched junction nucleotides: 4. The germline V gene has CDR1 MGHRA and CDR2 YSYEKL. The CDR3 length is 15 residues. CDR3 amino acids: CASSQDGLGTYEQYF. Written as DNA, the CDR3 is TGCGCCAGCAGCCAAGATGGACTAGGTACCTACGAGCAGTACTTC.

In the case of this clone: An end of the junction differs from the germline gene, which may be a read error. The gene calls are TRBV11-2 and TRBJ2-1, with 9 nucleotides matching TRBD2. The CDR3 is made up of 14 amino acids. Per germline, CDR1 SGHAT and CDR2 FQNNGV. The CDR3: CAGSLSGRYNEQFF. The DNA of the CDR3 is TGTGCCGGCAGCTTAAGCGGGAGGTACAATGAGCAGTTCTTC.

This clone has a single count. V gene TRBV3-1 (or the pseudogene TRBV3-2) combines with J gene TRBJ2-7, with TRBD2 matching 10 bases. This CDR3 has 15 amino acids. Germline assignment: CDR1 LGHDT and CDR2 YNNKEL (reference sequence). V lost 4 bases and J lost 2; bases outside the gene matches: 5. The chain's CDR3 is CASSLKREGAYEQYF. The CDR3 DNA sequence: TGTGCCAGCAGCCTCAAGCGGGAGGGAGCCTACGAGCAGTACTTC.

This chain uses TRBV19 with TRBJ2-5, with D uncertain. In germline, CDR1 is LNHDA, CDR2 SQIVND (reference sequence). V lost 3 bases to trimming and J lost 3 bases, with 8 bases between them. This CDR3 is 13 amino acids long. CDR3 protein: CASSMQEKETQYF. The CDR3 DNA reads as TGTGCCAGTAGTATGCAGGAAAAAGAGACCCAGTACTTC.

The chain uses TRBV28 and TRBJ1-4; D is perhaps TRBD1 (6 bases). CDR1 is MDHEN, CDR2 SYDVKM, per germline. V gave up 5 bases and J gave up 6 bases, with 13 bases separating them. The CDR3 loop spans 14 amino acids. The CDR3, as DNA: TGTGCCAGCAGTATTTTAGGGGGACATGAAAAACTGTTTTTT. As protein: CASSILGGHEKLFF. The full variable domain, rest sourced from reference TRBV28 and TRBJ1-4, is DVKVTQSSRYLVKRTGEKVFLECVQDMDHENMFWYRQDPGLGLRLIYFSYDVKMKEKGDIPEGYSVSREKKERFSLILESASTNQTSMYLCASSILGGHEKLFFGSGTQLSVL.

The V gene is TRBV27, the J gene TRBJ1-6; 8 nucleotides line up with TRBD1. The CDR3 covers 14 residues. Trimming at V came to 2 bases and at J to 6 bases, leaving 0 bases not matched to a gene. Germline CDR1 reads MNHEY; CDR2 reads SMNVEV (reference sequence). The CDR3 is CASSLDRGNSPLHF. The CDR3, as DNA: TGTGCCAGCAGTTTAGACAGGGGTAATTCACCCCTCCACTTT.

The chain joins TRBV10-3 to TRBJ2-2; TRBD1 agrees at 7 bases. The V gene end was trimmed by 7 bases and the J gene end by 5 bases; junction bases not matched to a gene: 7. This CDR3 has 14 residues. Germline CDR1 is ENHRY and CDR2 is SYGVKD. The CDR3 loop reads CAIKGQGVTGELFF. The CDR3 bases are TGTGCCATCAAAGGTCAGGGGGTGACCGGGGAGCTGTTTTTT.

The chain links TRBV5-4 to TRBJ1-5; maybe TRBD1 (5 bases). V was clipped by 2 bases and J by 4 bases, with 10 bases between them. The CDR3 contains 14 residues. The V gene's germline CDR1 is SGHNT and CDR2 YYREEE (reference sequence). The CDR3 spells CASSLGGGNQPQHF. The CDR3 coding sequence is TGTGCCAGCAGCTTAGGTGGGGGGAATCAGCCCCAGCATTTT.

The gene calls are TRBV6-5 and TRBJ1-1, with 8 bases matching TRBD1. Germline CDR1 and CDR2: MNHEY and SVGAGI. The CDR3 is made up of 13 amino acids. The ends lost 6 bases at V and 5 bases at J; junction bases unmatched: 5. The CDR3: CASRAGGWTEAFF. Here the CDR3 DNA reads TGTGCCAGCAGGGCAGGGGGCTGGACTGAAGCTTTCTTT.

The CDR3 nucleotides read TGTGCCAGCAGCTTGTATCGCGTGTCTGGAAACACCATATATTTT. Translating gives CASSLYRVSGNTIYF. The chain links TRBV5-6 to TRBJ1-3, with D unclear. Trimming removed 1 base at V and 1 base at J, with 9 bases between. Germline values: CDR1 SGHDT, CDR2 YYEEEE. The CDR3 totals 15 residues.

The CDR3: CASSLGSPRGYGYTF. The CDR3 DNA is TGTGCCAGCAGCTTGGGGTCCCCAAGGGGCTATGGCTACACCTTC. V gene TRBV5-8 combines with J gene TRBJ1-2; tentatively, D is TRBD1 (5 bases). Trimming removed 0 bases from V and 4 bases from J, with 13 bases in between. Germline V lookup: CDR1 SGHTS, CDR2 YDEGEE. This CDR3 comprises 15 residues.

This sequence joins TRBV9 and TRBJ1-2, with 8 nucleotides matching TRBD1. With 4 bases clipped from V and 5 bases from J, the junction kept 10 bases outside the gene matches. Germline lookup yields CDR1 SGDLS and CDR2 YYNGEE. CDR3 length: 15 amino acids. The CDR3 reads CASSSGQGGAYGYTF. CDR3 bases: TGTGCCAGCAGCTCAGGACAGGGAGGGGCGTATGGCTACACCTTC.

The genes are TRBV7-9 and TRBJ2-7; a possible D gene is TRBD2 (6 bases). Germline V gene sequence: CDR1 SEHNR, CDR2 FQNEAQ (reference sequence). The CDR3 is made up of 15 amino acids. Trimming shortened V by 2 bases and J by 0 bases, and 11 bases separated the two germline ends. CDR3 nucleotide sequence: TGTGCCAGCAGCTTACCGGGAGCCAACTCCTACGAGCAGTACTTC. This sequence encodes CASSLPGANSYEQYF.

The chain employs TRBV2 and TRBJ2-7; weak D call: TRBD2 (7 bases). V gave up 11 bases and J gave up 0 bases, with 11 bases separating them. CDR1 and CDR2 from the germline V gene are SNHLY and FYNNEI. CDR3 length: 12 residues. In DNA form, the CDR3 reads TGTGCCGGCGGGGGCTTCTCCTACGAGCAGTACTTC. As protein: CAGGGFSYEQYF.

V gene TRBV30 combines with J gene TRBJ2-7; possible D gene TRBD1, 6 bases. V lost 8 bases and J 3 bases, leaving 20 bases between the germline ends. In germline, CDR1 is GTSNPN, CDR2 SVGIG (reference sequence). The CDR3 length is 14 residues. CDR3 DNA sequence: TGTGCCGCAACCGGGACACTCAGAAACTACGAGCAGTACTTC. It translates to CAATGTLRNYEQYF.

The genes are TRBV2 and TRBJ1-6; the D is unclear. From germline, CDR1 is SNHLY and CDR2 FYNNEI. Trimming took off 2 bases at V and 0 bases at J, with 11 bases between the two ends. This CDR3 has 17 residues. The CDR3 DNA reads TGTGCCAGCAGTGAACTTCGGTCTTACTCCTATAATTCACCCCTCCACTTT. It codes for CASSELRSYSYNSPLHF.